The entry below describes one T cell receptor (beta chain). The V gene lost 3 bases and the J gene lost 6 bases, with 8 bases spanning the gap. Germline CDR1 reads LGHDT; CDR2 reads YNNKEL (reference sequence). CDR3 length equals 12 residues. Only in-frame clones appear in the TCRdb table, and some are missing; sequencing was by immunoSEQ multiplex PCR. The table shows around 68,000 clones, with approximately 94% occurring only once. These data belong to a study of blood T cell repertoires in COVID-19. This TCR was sampled from a man aged 70 or older with active COVID-19. Sequenced: peripheral blood. The chain carries TRBV3-1 (or the pseudogene TRBV3-2) and TRBJ1-1; no clear D. The CDR3 nucleotides are TGTGCCAGCAGCCACGGAGACCCTGAAGCTTTCTTT. Residues: CASSHGDPEAFF.